In this sample, the clone carrying this T cell receptor (beta chain) turned up a few times. In TCRdb, the 5' RACE reads were re-called with MiXCR into one record per CDR3 protein. The sample contains 200,000 to 300,000 distinct CDR3 sequences, 10% to 15% of which appear only once. The germline gives CDR1 SEHNR, CDR2 FQNEAQ (reference sequence). V gave up 5 bases and J gave up 5 bases; unmatched junction bases: 7. The length of the CDR3 is 15 residues. This record belongs to a study of identical twins. The same data also contributed to another study, on yellow fever vaccine responses in identical twins.

The TCR comes from a woman aged 18-29 years in good health. The sequencing input was memory (CD45RO+) T cells sorted from blood. This rearrangement joins TRBV7-9 to TRBJ1-3; 9 bases align to TRBD1. The CDR3 sequence is CASSLDTGGRNTIYF. The CDR3, as DNA: TGTGCCAGCAGCCTCGATACAGGGGGCAGAAACACCATATATTTT.